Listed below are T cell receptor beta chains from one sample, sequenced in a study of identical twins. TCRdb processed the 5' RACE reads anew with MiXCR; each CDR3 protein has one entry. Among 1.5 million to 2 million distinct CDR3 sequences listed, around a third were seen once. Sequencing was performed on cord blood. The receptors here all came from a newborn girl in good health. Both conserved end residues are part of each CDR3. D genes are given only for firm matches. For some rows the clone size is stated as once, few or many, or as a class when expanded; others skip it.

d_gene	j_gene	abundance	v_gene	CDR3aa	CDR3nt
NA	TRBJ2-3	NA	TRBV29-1	CSVDVDRGSRAPDTQYF	TGCAGCGTTGATGTCGATCGGGGTAGCAGGGCACCAGATACGCAGTATTTT
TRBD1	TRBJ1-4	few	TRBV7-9	CASSPPNRGTNEKLFF	TGTGCCAGCAGCCCCCCAAACAGGGGAACTAATGAAAAACTGTTTTTT
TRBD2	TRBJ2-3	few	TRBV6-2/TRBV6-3	CASSYGDYYSNTQYF	TGTGCCAGCAGTTACGGGGACTACTATTCGAATACGCAGTATTTT
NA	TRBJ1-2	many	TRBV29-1	CSVEPRGQGYGYTF	TGCAGCGTTGAACCGCGGGGTCAGGGGTATGGCTACACCTTC
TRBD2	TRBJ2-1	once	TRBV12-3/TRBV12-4	CASSSGLAGGNEQLF	TGTGCCAGCAGTTCTGGACTAGCGGGAGGGAATGAGCAGCTCTTC
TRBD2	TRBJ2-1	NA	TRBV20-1	CSAQTSGSPFENNEQFF	TGCAGTGCCCAGACTAGCGGGAGCCCCTTTGAGAACAATGAGCAGTTCTTC
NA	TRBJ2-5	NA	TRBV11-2	CASSLGRGFTETQYF	TGTGCCAGCAGCTTAGGACGGGGGTTTACGGAGACCCAGTACTTC
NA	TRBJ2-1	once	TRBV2	CASSRGLLSTSYEQFF	TGTGCCAGCTCACGGGGGCTACTTTCGACTTCCTACGAGCAGTTCTTC
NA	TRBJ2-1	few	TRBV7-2	CASSFRGLFGGRGVEQFF	TGTGCCAGCAGCTTTAGGGGGCTATTCGGCGGGAGAGGGGTTGAGCAGTTCTTC
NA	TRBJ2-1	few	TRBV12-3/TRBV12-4	CASSSPSPWGDEQFF	TGTGCCAGCAGTTCCCCCTCCCCCTGGGGCGATGAGCAGTTCTTC
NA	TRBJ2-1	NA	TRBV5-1	CASSLRLALNNEQFF	TGCGCCAGCAGCTTGAGGCTAGCGCTTAACAATGAGCAGTTCTTC
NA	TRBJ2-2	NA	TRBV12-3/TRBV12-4	CASSLQRSNTGELFF	TGTGCCAGCAGTTTACAGCGGTCGAACACCGGGGAGCTGTTTTTT
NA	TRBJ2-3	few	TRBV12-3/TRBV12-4	CASSLVLRGSTDTQYF	TGTGCCAGCAGTTTAGTACTCCGGGGGAGCACAGATACGCAGTATTTT
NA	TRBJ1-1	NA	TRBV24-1	CATKSGPNTEAFF	TGTGCCACCAAAAGCGGGCCCAACACTGAAGCTTTCTTT
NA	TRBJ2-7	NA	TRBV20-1	CSAIPRERGYEQYF	TGCAGTGCTATCCCCCGGGAGAGGGGTTACGAGCAGTACTTC
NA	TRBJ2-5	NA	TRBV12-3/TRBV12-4	CASTRGGGAEYF	TGTGCCAGCACTCGAGGTGGCGGGGCCGAGTACTTC
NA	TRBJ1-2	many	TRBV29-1	CSGSGGDNYGYTF	TGCAGCGGCTCGGGGGGCGATAACTATGGCTACACCTTC
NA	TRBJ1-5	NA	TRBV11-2	CASSLDFMGNQPQHF	TGTGCCAGCAGCTTAGATTTTATGGGGAATCAGCCCCAGCATTTT
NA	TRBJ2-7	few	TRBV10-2	CASSETFSYEQYF	TGCGCCAGCAGTGAGACGTTCTCCTACGAGCAGTACTTC
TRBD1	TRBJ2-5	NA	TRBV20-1	CSAGQGVTQYF	TGCAGTGCTGGACAGGGGGTGACCCAGTACTTC